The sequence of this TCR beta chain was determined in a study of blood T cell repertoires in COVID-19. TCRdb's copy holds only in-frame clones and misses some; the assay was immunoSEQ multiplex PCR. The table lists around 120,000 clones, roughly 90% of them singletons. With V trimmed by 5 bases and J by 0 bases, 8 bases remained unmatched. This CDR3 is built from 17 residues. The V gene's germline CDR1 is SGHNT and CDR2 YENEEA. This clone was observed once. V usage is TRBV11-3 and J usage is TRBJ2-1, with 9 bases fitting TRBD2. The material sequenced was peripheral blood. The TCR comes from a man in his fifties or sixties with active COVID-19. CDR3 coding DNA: TGTGCCAGCAGCCTACTTAGCGGGAGTAGCTCCTACAATGAGCAGTTCTTC. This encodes CASSLLSGSSSYNEQFF.